These 20 T cell receptor beta chains came from one sample sequenced in a study of PD-1 blockade in classical Hodgkin lymphoma. The protocol was immunoSEQ multiplex PCR, while the TCRdb copy is restricted to in-frame clones and leaves out a portion. Of about 96,000 clones listed, about 92% are singletons. The sample's time point: cycle 4 day 1 (C4D1), after six to seven weeks of nivolumab. Relapse after autologous stem cell transplantation occurred in every patient, and brentuximab vedotin exposure varied. The starting material was peripheral blood mononuclear cells (PBMCs), obtained before the fourth cycle of nivolumab. The source of these receptors is a human donor with classical Hodgkin lymphoma.

This chain links TRBV28 with TRBJ2-5; a weak D match, TRBD2 (6 bases). Germline CDR1 MDHEN, CDR2 SYDVKM. The CDR3 is 23 amino acids. Trimming removed 6 bases from V and 3 bases from J, with 41 bases in between. The CDR3 sequence is CASSLTVALGPLAGNSPKETQYF. The CDR3 DNA follows: TGTGCCAGCAGCCTTACCGTCGCGTTGGGCCCCTTGGCGGGAAATTCCCCCAAAGAGACCCAGTACTTC. Supplemented by reference TRBV28 and TRBJ2-5, the full variable domain reads DVKVTQSSRYLVKRTGEKVFLECVQDMDHENMFWYRQDPGLGLRLIYFSYDVKMKEKGDIPEGYSVSREKKERFSLILESASTNQTSMYLCASSLTVALGPLAGNSPKETQYFGPGTRLLVL.

The CDR3 nucleotides are TGTGCCAGCTCACCAGTCAACAGGGGATACGAGCAGTACTTC. Protein: CASSPVNRGYEQYF. This chain links TRBV18 with TRBJ2-7; TRBD1 matches 7 bases. The V segment lost 2 bases and the J segment 4 bases; nucleotides outside the gene matches: 5. CDR1 KGHSH and CDR2 LQKENI come from the germline V gene. CDR3 length: 14 amino acids.

The gene calls are TRBV19 and TRBJ2-3; D not resolved. V gave up 7 bases and J gave up 0 bases, with 17 bases separating them. There are 16 residues in the CDR3. In germline, CDR1 is LNHDA, CDR2 SQIVND (reference sequence). The CDR3 spells CASNNPIVSSTDTQYF. In nucleotides, the CDR3 is TGTGCCAGTAACAACCCCATCGTCTCTAGCACAGATACGCAGTATTTT.

This chain links TRBV7-9 with TRBJ2-7; TRBD2 is a possible D gene (5 bases). Per the germline V gene, CDR1 is SEHNR and CDR2 is FQNEAQ (reference sequence). V shed 8 bases and J shed 3 bases, with 11 bases lying between them. The CDR3 is 12 amino acids. CDR3 sequence reads: CASGGRSYEQYF. The CDR3 nucleotides read TGTGCCAGCGGTGGGAGAAGCTACGAGCAGTACTTC.

V gene TRBV21-1 combines with J gene TRBJ2-3; TRBD2, as called in the table, went unchecked against the DNA. TRBV21-1 constitutes a pseudogene. The CDR3 is 19 amino acids. CDR3: CASSKAAISGTVLTDTQYF. The CDR3 bases are TGTGCCAGCAGCAAAGCGGCCATCTCCGGGACTGTACTCACAGATACGCAGTATTTT.

J is TRBJ1-5 and V is TRBV5-8; 7 bases line up with TRBD1. J gave up 3 bases and V 1 base, and 4 bases lay outside the gene matches. The CDR3 covers 15 residues. The germline V gene has CDR1 SGHTS and CDR2 YDEGEE. The CDR3 reads CASSLLDRANQPQHF. As DNA, the CDR3 is TGTGCCAGCAGCTTGCTCGACAGGGCCAATCAGCCCCAGCATTTT.

This clone was observed a single time. The rearrangement uses TRBV5-1 and TRBJ2-7; 8 nucleotides align to TRBD2. Germline V lookup: CDR1 SGHRS, CDR2 YFSETQ. This CDR3 is 14 amino acids long. J gave up 6 bases and V 0 bases, and 5 bases lay outside the gene matches. The CDR3 DNA follows: TGCGCCAGCAGCTTGGCGGGAGGGCCGGGCGAGCAGTACTTC. Its translation is CASSLAGGPGEQYF.

The chain carries TRBV6-5 and TRBJ2-2; D might be TRBD1 (6 bases). V lost 7 bases and J lost 4, with 16 bases in between. This CDR3 has 15 residues. Germline lookup yields CDR1 MNHEY and CDR2 SVGAGI. CDR3 sequence (DNA): TGTGCCAGCACCTCCCGGGACACTTTCACCGGGGAGCTGTTTTTT. As protein: CASTSRDTFTGELFF.

The J gene is TRBJ2-3, the V gene TRBV28; 8 nucleotides align to TRBD2. The germline V gene encodes CDR1 MDHEN and CDR2 SYDVKM. The ends lost 7 bases at V and 6 bases at J; junction bases unmatched: 6. CDR3 size: 13 residues. The CDR3 sequence: CASMAGGRDTQYF. DNA for the CDR3: TGTGCCAGCATGGCGGGAGGCAGGGATACGCAGTATTTT.

The chain employs TRBV5-1 and TRBJ2-7; perhaps TRBD1 as D (6 bases). This CDR3 is built from 15 residues. Per germline, CDR1 SGHRS and CDR2 YFSETQ. Trimming took 4 bases from V and 3 from J, leaving 17 bases between them. The CDR3, as DNA: TGCGCCAGCAGCCCTGGGACAACCAATTTCTACGAGCAGTACTTC. Its protein is CASSPGTTNFYEQYF. Using reference TRBV5-1 and TRBJ2-7 for the parts outside the CDR3, the full variable domain is KAGVTQTPRYLIKTRGQQVTLSCSPISGHRSVSWYQQTPGQGLQFLFEYFSETQRNKGNFPGRFSGRQFSNSRSEMNVSTLELGDSALYLCASSPGTTNFYEQYFGPGTRLTVT.

This clone was seen only once. J is TRBJ1-1 and V is TRBV5-6, with D tentatively TRBD1 (6 bases). Trimming removed 4 bases from V and 7 bases from J, with 11 bases in between. This CDR3 is built from 12 residues. Per germline, CDR1 SGHDT and CDR2 YYEEEE. In DNA, the CDR3 is TGTGCCAGCAGCCGTGGACAGCTTGAAGCTTTCTTT. Translating it yields CASSRGQLEAFF.

This clone showed up just once. The gene calls are TRBV6-6 and TRBJ1-1; D is ambiguous. The CDR3 is made up of 13 amino acids. Germline V gene lookup returns CDR1 MNHNY and CDR2 SVGAGI (reference sequence). V was pared by 9 bases and J by 0 bases, with 11 bases between. CDR3 nucleotides: TGTGCCAGTGAGCCCGATTTGAACACTGAAGCTTTCTTT. As protein: CASEPDLNTEAFF.

The chain links TRBV7-9 to TRBJ1-4; D unclear. The V end lost 4 bases, the J end lost 4 bases, and 13 bases lay between the germline ends. The CDR3 length is 15 residues. Germline loops: CDR1 SEHNR, CDR2 FQNEAQ (reference sequence). The CDR3 DNA is TGTGCCAGCAGCTATTCAGGCAGGAGTAATGAAAAACTGTTTTTT. Its translation: CASSYSGRSNEKLFF.

The gene calls are TRBV10-1 and TRBJ1-5, with D unclear. The length of the CDR3 is 13 residues. V was trimmed by 1 base and J by 11 bases, leaving 12 bases between them. Germline V lookup: CDR1 WNHNN, CDR2 SYGVQD (reference sequence). The CDR3 bases are TGCGCCAGCAGTGAGTGGCGGGAAGCGGCCCAGCATTTT. Its translation is CASSEWREAAQHF.

V gene TRBV30 combines with J gene TRBJ2-1; D not certain. V lost 2 bases, J lost 7 bases, and 9 bases lay in between. The germline gives CDR1 GTSNPN, CDR2 SVGIG (reference sequence). This CDR3 spans 12 amino acids. CDR3 protein: CAWSPIQNEQFF. The CDR3 DNA reads TGTGCCTGGAGTCCCATTCAAAATGAGCAGTTCTTC. Full variable domain (rest looked up from reference TRBV30 and TRBJ2-1): SQTIHQWPATLVQPVGSPLSLECTVEGTSNPNLYWYRQAAGRGLQLLFYSVGIGQISSEVPQNLSASRPQDRQFILSSKKLLLSDSGFYLCAWSPIQNEQFFGPGTRLTVL.

As for this clone: Sequence at one end of the junction differs from germline and may be a read error. The genes are TRBV11-2 and TRBJ1-2; D unresolved. The length of the CDR3 is 14 residues. Germline V gene sequence: CDR1 SGHAT, CDR2 FQNNGV. The CDR3 reads CASSLDEASYGYTF. The CDR3 nucleotides read TGTGCCAGCAGCTTAGATGAGGCCTCCTATGGCTATACCTTC.

The chain carries TRBV5-1 and TRBJ1-2; unclear D gene. V lost 2 bases to trimming and J lost 4 bases, with 12 bases between them. This CDR3 region has 14 residues. The germline CDR1 and CDR2 sequences are SGHRS and YFSETQ. CDR3 region: CASSFSDGVYGYTF. DNA for the CDR3: TGCGCCAGCAGCTTTTCAGATGGAGTCTATGGCTACACCTTC. Combining the CDR3 with reference TRBV5-1 and TRBJ1-2 gives the whole variable domain KAGVTQTPRYLIKTRGQQVTLSCSPISGHRSVSWYQQTPGQGLQFLFEYFSETQRNKGNFPGRFSGRQFSNSRSEMNVSTLELGDSALYLCASSFSDGVYGYTFGSGTRLTVV.

The chain combines TRBV5-4 with TRBJ2-1, with 11 bases identical to TRBD2. Germline CDR1 reads SGHNT; CDR2 reads YYREEE (reference sequence). After removal of 1 base from V and 6 bases from J, the junction contained 3 bases not matched to a gene. This CDR3 region has 15 residues. The CDR3 loop is CASSLSSGRINEQFF. The CDR3 coding sequence is TGTGCCAGCAGCTTGTCTAGCGGGAGGATCAATGAGCAGTTCTTC.

The chain recombines TRBV10-1 with TRBJ1-4; D is unresolved. The CDR3 runs 14 residues. Germline CDR1 and CDR2: WNHNN and SYGVQD (reference sequence). With 4 bases removed from V and 3 bases from J, the gap between germline ends came to 9 bases. CDR3 amino acids: CASSGSLPNEKLFF. CDR3 nucleotide sequence: TGCGCCAGCAGTGGAAGCTTACCTAATGAAAAACTGTTTTTT.

Written as DNA, the CDR3 is TGTGCCTGGAGTGTAGGACTAGCGGGGCCCTACGAGCAGTACTTC. It is translated as CAWSVGLAGPYEQYF. V and J are TRBV30 and TRBJ2-7, with 12 nucleotides matching TRBD2. Trimming removed 0 bases from V and 2 bases from J; junction bases left unmatched: 2. There are 15 residues in the CDR3. CDR1 is GTSNPN and CDR2 is SVGIG in the germline V gene (reference sequence). Full variable domain (missing parts from reference TRBV30 and TRBJ2-7): SQTIHQWPATLVQPVGSPLSLECTVEGTSNPNLYWYRQAAGRGLQLLFYSVGIGQISSEVPQNLSASRPQDRQFILSSKKLLLSDSGFYLCAWSVGLAGPYEQYFGPGTRLTVT.